One TCR beta chain is described in this entry. The CDR3 is 13 residues long. Germline CDR1 LNHNV, CDR2 YYDKDF (reference sequence). V was shortened by 1 base and J by 2 bases, with 6 bases between the two germline ends. This entry is derived from a study of blood T cell repertoires in COVID-19. At the level of the study: Acute and convalescent COVID-19 specimens originated in the United States, Italy and Spain. Sources were T cells, B-cell-depleted T cells, or PBMCs; the material itself was cDNA or gDNA.

Original handling: Using reference gene primer amplification, nucleated cell counts were estimated. Clones were sequenced by immunoSEQ multiplex PCR, and TCRdb holds only the in-frame ones, with some missing. The V and J calls and clone size come from that table; D and trimming were worked out from the DNA. The sample has about 150,000 clones; 88% are singletons. This chain links TRBV15 with TRBJ2-7; no clear D. The TCR sequence derives from a human donor in a cohort sampled during active COVID-19. Sequenced material: peripheral blood. The CDR3 nucleotides read TGTGCCACCAGCAGAGGGAGAACCTACGAGCAGTACTTC. This sequence encodes CATSRGRTYEQYF.